This T cell receptor beta chain appears in the sequencing data of a study of blood T cell repertoires in COVID-19. The CDR3 runs 15 residues. Trimming cost V 2 bases and J 4 bases, with 9 bases left between them. Germline lookup yields CDR1 LGHDT and CDR2 YNNKEL (reference sequence). Assay used: immunoSEQ multiplex PCR; TCRdb lists only in-frame clones, some missing. The sample has 140,000 or so clones; roughly 90% are singletons. The receptor was derived from a man aged 70-80 years with acute or convalescent COVID-19. The rearrangement links TRBV3-1 (or the pseudogene TRBV3-2) to TRBJ2-6; D not certain. Sequencing used peripheral blood. CDR3 DNA: TGTGCCAGCAGCCAACGGAGATCCGGGGCCAACGTCCTGACTTTC. This translates into CASSQRRSGANVLTF.